What follows is one TCR beta chain and its context. This clonotype was seen only a few times. Its antigen is still unknown. Nothing much larger sits one base from this clone, and base qualities are not available. From V the trimming removes 6 bases and from J it removes 2 bases, while the gene matches leave 5 bases of the junction unaccounted for. CDR1 and CDR2, looked up from the germline V gene, are SGHRS and YFSETQ. The CDR3 holds 16 amino acids from the cysteine to the phenylalanine. CDR3 DNA is the only sequence kept; it has 48 bases, read in frame from the first base. Donors were 35 to 40 systemically healthy Caucasian individuals from Russia aged roughly 6 to 100 years. Each donor gave 8 to 10 milliliters of peripheral blood, drawn into EDTA-treated Vacutainer tubes. Ficoll-Paque density-gradient centrifugation was used to isolate PBMCs, with at least 7 million obtained per sample. Total RNA was extracted from PBMCs with Trizol reagent, with at least 5.5 micrograms obtained per sample. The percentages of naive CD45RAhigh/CD27high T cells were determined by flow cytometry on a PBMC aliquot from every donor.

This specimen comes from a study of blood T cells in healthy people across ages (dated by TCRdb to the mid-2010s). Background on the whole study: In model experiments, template switching captured roughly one uniquely barcoded TCR beta cDNA molecule for every two T cells. Four age groups were formed from the donors: young (average approximately 15 years), middle-aged (roughly 38), aged (approximately 60) and long-lived (less than 85). The study analyzed two additional independent replicas of 1 million unique cDNA reads from the same blood draw for two donors, one aged 18 to 30 and one aged 80 or older. Using deep sequencing normalized with unique cDNA molecular identifiers, the study measured how TCR beta repertoire diversity changes with age.

The receptor library was made with 5' RACE. Sequencing relied on an Illumina HiSeq 2500. A second about 6 to 11 cycle PCR used a sample-barcoded 5' primer and a J-beta primer mix. A unique molecular identifier was introduced onto each TCR beta cDNA molecule by a template-switch 5' adaptor carrying 12 random nucleotides. Each sample yielded at least 3 million CDR3-containing paired-end reads. The Mint cDNA synthesis kit, primed by a TRBC-specific oligonucleotide, was used to synthesize first-strand cDNA from all RNA. Following uracil-DNA glycosylase treatment, a first 18-cycle PCR with universal primers M1SS and BC2_uni_R was performed on all cDNA. Processing in the source paper ran as follows. Each sample was normalized by randomly selecting 1 million high-quality reads, each carrying a distinct molecular identifier. Reads sharing molecular identifiers were discarded rather than binned into consensus sequences. MiTCR, with a Q25 quality threshold and the strictest error-elimination algorithm, was used for CDR3 identification, clonotype clustering and error correction. A nonparametric unseen species model with Euler transformation was used to estimate lower-bound total TCR beta diversity. TCRdb reprocessed the public reads (quality trimming at Q25 with fastp, clone calling with MiXCR) and kept in-frame beta chains. Rows matching on CDR3 protein sequence are summarized as one entry with the most common DNA and genes. Clone size and V and J calls follow TCRdb, not the original study. This sample comprises around 520,000 distinct CDR3 sequences, about 27% of them detected only once. The ten top clones hold approximately 3.6% of the sample.

Results and caveats for the whole study, not just this receptor: Because the CMV infection status of the donors was unknown, age-related changes in expanded clonotypes may potentially have been confounded. Observed TCR beta diversity correlated strongly with the percentage of naive T cells measured by flow cytometry. Total diversity estimates from one million sequenced T cells were considered lower bounds and underestimates. The long-lived group showed more naive CD4+ T cells, fewer expanded clones and increased TCR diversity than the aged group, suggesting age selection. Because profiling used bulk unsorted PBMCs, naive and antigen-experienced compartments could not be compared conclusively. Observed TCR beta diversity per million T cells fell roughly linearly with age, and a significant reduction was already apparent by age around 40.

The same data also went into a second study, on T cells of mothers and their children. Per the second study: The donors were nine systemically healthy Caucasian individuals, made up of three mothers and their six children. cDNA synthesis consumed the entire amount of extracted RNA, loaded at around 1.4 ug RNA in each 15 ul reaction. In the second PCR, the M1S primer introduced both the sample barcodes and 2-4 random nucleotides. Over 8.5 million TCR beta CDR3 reads came from each mother, compared with a few million reads from each child. Thymic selection shapes the output of TCR recombination in a similar way in related and unrelated pairs, and inherited differences have a minor effect. Normalized repertoire overlap was always slightly but never significantly higher in related than unrelated mother-child pairs. Persistent microchimeric T cell clones were not detected, at a sensitivity of 95 to 100 clones per million clonotypes. To look for features that set related mother-child pairs apart from unrelated individuals, the researchers ran deep NGS to compare the TCR beta repertoires of mothers and children. On average, the children were around 11 +/- 4 years old, while the mothers were approximately 41 +/- 4 years old. Libraries were sequenced on Illumina HiSeq 2000 with 100+100 nt paired-end reads after adapter ligation with NEBNext reagents. Mother and child libraries were prepared a month apart and sequenced in separate runs to prevent cross-contamination. For each donor, somewhere between about 450,000 and 2,000,000 distinct TCR beta clonotypes were identified. Naive TCR beta clonotypes were estimated from low-frequency clonotypes matched to each donor's FACS-determined naive share, without sorting.

Sequenced material: blood. The chain is assembled from TRBV5-1 and TRBJ2-3, and TRBD2 matches 14 of the central bases. This sequence originates from a boy aged 2 to 10 in good health. This receptor has the CDR3 CASMRGLAGDTDTQYF. The nucleotides are TGCGCCAGCATGAGGGGACTAGCGGGGGACACAGATACGCAGTATTTT.